This entry is about one T cell receptor (beta chain). The CDR3 has 15 amino acids. The germline V gene has CDR1 SGHRS and CDR2 YFSETQ. The ends were cut back, 0 bases at V and 3 bases at J, with 7 bases in the middle. Seattle participants joined during active infection and were tracked over time. The table came from immunoSEQ multiplex PCR; TCRdb's copy has only in-frame clones and leaves some out. Found here are some 130,000 clones, roughly 91% of them singletons; the top ten hold approximately 4.3%. This entry comes from a study of blood T cell repertoires in COVID-19. Whole-study context: Sites in the United States, Italy and Spain provided acute and convalescent COVID-19 samples. In each case, the material was cDNA or gDNA derived from T cells, B-cell-depleted T cells, or PBMCs.

J is TRBJ1-6 and V is TRBV5-1; D unresolved. The source is a man aged 60 to 69 with COVID-19, enrolled during active disease. The sequencing input was peripheral blood. The CDR3 is CASSLDTVYNSPLHF. CDR3 DNA: TGCGCCAGCAGCTTGGATACAGTCTATAATTCACCCCTCCACTTT.